This record covers a single T cell receptor beta chain. The CDR3 runs to 16 residues. Looked up from germline, CDR1 is MGHRA and CDR2 is YSYEKL. Germline trimming cut 2 bases from V and 2 bases from J; bases unmatched to any gene: 8. The data were obtained in a study of blood T cell repertoires in COVID-19. Study context: Collection of acute and convalescent COVID-19 samples took place in the United States, Italy and Spain. PBMCs, B-cell-depleted T cells, or T cells provided the cDNA or gDNA that made up the material.

In the original analysis: The assay estimated nucleated cells by amplifying reference gene primers. The data were produced by immunoSEQ multiplex PCR, yet TCRdb's version contains in-frame clones alone and is incomplete. That table furnishes V, J and clone size, whereas the DNA furnished D and trimming. The sample has some 89,000 clones, approximately 89% seen once. The material sequenced was peripheral blood. This rearrangement joins TRBV4-1 to TRBJ2-7; 8 bases align to TRBD2. This sequence was found in a man aged 50 to 59 with acute or convalescent COVID-19. As DNA, the CDR3 is TGCGCCAGCAGCCAACCTAGCGGGCTGCCACCCTACGAGCAGTACTTC. Translated: CASSQPSGLPPYEQYF.